The source of this T cell receptor (beta chain) is a study of response to subunit inactivated influenza vaccine. V was pared by 4 bases and J by 1 base, with 23 bases between. There are 18 residues in the CDR3. Germline values: CDR1 MDHEN, CDR2 SYDVKM. TCRdb re-called the RT-PCR reads with MiXCR, one entry per CDR3 protein. The sample lists roughly 700,000 distinct CDR3 sequences; around a sixth were seen once. This sequence originates from a man aged 45 to 65 who received an inactivated influenza vaccine. This chain joins TRBV28 and TRBJ2-7, with D perhaps TRBD1 or TRBD2 (5 bases each). The input for sequencing was PBMCs from blood, taken 12 days after vaccination. The CDR3 loop reads CASSSSTLLGGGSYEQYF. CDR3 sequence (DNA): TGTGCCAGCAGTTCCTCAACCCTCCTGGGTGGGGGTTCCTACGAGCAGTACTTC. Together with reference TRBV28 and TRBJ2-7, the CDR3 gives the full variable domain: DVKVTQSSRYLVKRTGEKVFLECVQDMDHENMFWYRQDPGLGLRLIYFSYDVKMKEKGDIPEGYSVSREKKERFSLILESASTNQTSMYLCASSSSTLLGGGSYEQYFGPGTRLTVT.